A selection of T cell receptor beta chains follows, all from one sample in a study of T cell changes during pregnancy in multiple sclerosis. Sequencing used immunoSEQ multiplex PCR; TCRdb keeps in-frame clones, though not all of them. This table holds approximately 44,000 clones, around nine tenths found once. Sequencing was performed on CD4+ T cells from peripheral blood mononuclear cells, taken in the first trimester of pregnancy. Every receptor here comes from a female donor with multiple sclerosis, enrolled in a pregnancy study. Each CDR3 is given with its conserved first and last residue. Fields, in order: CDR3 protein, CDR3 DNA, clone size, D gene, V gene, J gene. D genes are given only for firm matches. Clone size appears in some rows only: once, few, many, or a class for an expanded clone.

CATTSGQGADEQFF,TGTGCCACCACGAGCGGACAGGGGGCCGATGAGCAGTTCTTC,few,TRBD1,TRBV10-3,TRBJ2-1
CSVDSTSGFTDTQYF,TGCAGCGTTGACTCCACTAGCGGATTCACAGATACGCAGTATTTT,.,TRBD2,TRBV29-1,TRBJ2-3
CASSKGNGYQETQYF,TGTGCCAGCAGTAAGGGGAACGGGTACCAAGAGACCCAGTACTTC,once,.,TRBV27,TRBJ2-5
CASSIGGSSSYNEQFF,TGCGCCAGCAGTATCGGGGGGAGCAGCTCCTACAATGAGCAGTTCTTC,.,TRBD2,TRBV5-1,TRBJ2-1
CASSLDRGPWNTEAFF,TGTGCCAGCAGCTTAGACAGGGGGCCATGGAACACTGAAGCTTTCTTT,.,TRBD1,TRBV7-2,TRBJ1-1
CASKSGVGQGSYGYTF,TGTGCCAGCAAATCGGGGGTAGGGCAGGGCTCCTATGGCTACACCTTC,.,.,TRBV5-6,TRBJ1-2
CASTGGLAGGTGEQFF,TGTGCCAGCACAGGGGGACTAGCGGGAGGAACGGGTGAGCAGTTCTTC,.,TRBD2,TRBV10-3,TRBJ2-1
CAWSGTSGYYEQYF,TGTGCCTGGAGTGGGACTAGCGGGTACTACGAGCAGTACTTC,.,TRBD2,TRBV30,TRBJ2-7
CASSGDPIRHNEQFF,TGTGCCAGCAGCGGAGACCCTATTCGACACAATGAGCAGTTCTTC,.,.,TRBV27,TRBJ2-1
CASSLQTGGVSMGAFF,TGTGCCAGCAGCTTGCAGACAGGGGGCGTCTCCATGGGGGCTTTCTTT,.,TRBD1,TRBV5-4,TRBJ1-1
CASSWTSGNEQFF,TGTGCCAGCAGTTGGACTAGCGGGAATGAGCAGTTCTTC,.,TRBD2,TRBV6-4,TRBJ2-1
CASSLEAGGPNEQFF,TGTGCCAGCAGCTTGGAGGCGGGAGGGCCGAATGAGCAGTTCTTC,.,TRBD2,TRBV5-4,TRBJ2-1
CSVDTGWEQFF,TGCAGCGTTGACACCGGGTGGGAGCAGTTCTTC,.,.,TRBV29-1,TRBJ2-1
CASSLDGTGGGYEQYF,TGTGCCAGCAGCTTAGACGGGACAGGGGGAGGATACGAGCAGTACTTC,.,TRBD1,TRBV7-2,TRBJ2-7
CASSESGGYSTDTQYF,TGTGCCAGCAGTGAATCGGGGGGTTATAGCACAGATACGCAGTATTTT,.,TRBD2,TRBV25-1,TRBJ2-3
CASAFPPGTRVTGELFF,TGTGCCAGCGCGTTTCCTCCGGGGACTAGAGTAACCGGGGAGCTGTTTTTT,few,TRBD2,TRBV28,TRBJ2-2
CASSSRTSGGTDTQYF,TGCGCCAGCAGCTCCCGGACTAGCGGGGGCACAGATACGCAGTATTTT,.,TRBD2,TRBV5-1,TRBJ2-3
CASSLWGGLGGDEQFF,TGTGCCAGCAGCTTATGGGGGGGATTGGGTGGCGATGAGCAGTTCTTC,once,TRBD2,TRBV7-2,TRBJ2-1
CASSQSPTDYGYTF,TGCGCCAGCAGTCAATCGCCGACAGACTATGGCTACACCTTC,.,.,TRBV23-1,TRBJ1-2
CASSPDRGSYNEQFF,TGTGCCAGCAGCCCGGACAGGGGTTCCTACAATGAGCAGTTCTTC,.,TRBD1,TRBV7-2,TRBJ2-1
CASRGLTVNTEAFF,TGTGCCAGCAGGGGACTCACAGTGAACACTGAAGCTTTCTTT,.,.,TRBV6-1,TRBJ1-1
CASSLYGEYGYTF,TGTGCCAGCAGCTTATACGGTGAATATGGCTACACCTTC,.,.,TRBV5-6,TRBJ1-2
CASSLGGLGNEQYF,TGCGCCAGCAGCTTGGGGGGACTAGGGAACGAGCAGTACTTC,once,TRBD2,TRBV5-1,TRBJ2-7
CASSPPGGKYDIQYF,TGTGCCAGCAGTCCTCCGGGGGGGAAGTACGACATTCAGTACTTC,.,TRBD2,TRBV28,TRBJ2-4
CASSVGGVSYEQYF,TGTGCCAGCAGCGTAGGGGGGGTCTCTTACGAGCAGTACTTC,.,.,TRBV9,TRBJ2-7
CASSPPRGAGGYTF,TGTGCCAGCAGCCCCCCCCGGGGGGCTGGCGGCTACACCTTC,.,.,TRBV28,TRBJ1-2
CASSMVRLGEQFF,TGTGCCAGTAGTATGGTAAGACTTGGTGAGCAGTTCTTC,.,.,TRBV19,TRBJ2-1